This TCR beta chain is drawn from a study of blood T cell repertoires in COVID-19. Study-level background: Whether acute or convalescent, the COVID-19 samples came from the United States, Italy and Spain. The cDNA or gDNA used as material had been derived from T cells, B-cell-depleted T cells, or PBMCs.

The J segment lost 8 bases and the V segment lost 6 bases, leaving 15 bases of the junction unmatched. The CDR3 length is 15 residues. CDR1 MNHEY and CDR2 SVGAGI come from the germline V gene. Study processing details: Amplification of reference gene primers provided the estimated nucleated cell counts. Clones were sequenced by immunoSEQ multiplex PCR, and TCRdb holds only the in-frame ones, with some missing. V and J calls plus clone size are reproduced from that table; the DNA served to infer D and trimming. Of 100,000 to 150,000 clones in the sample, around 80% are singletons; the top ten hold around a third.

Material for sequencing was peripheral blood. This sequence originates from a man aged 40-55 years with active or convalescent COVID-19. The rearrangement uses TRBV6-5 and TRBJ1-2; TRBD1 aligns across 7 bases. The CDR3 spells CASSQDRDWVKGYTF. The CDR3 bases are TGTGCCAGCAGCCAAGACAGGGATTGGGTAAAGGGCTACACCTTC.